This T cell receptor (beta chain) derives from a study of blood T cell repertoires in COVID-19. Study-level information: Whether acute or convalescent, the COVID-19 samples came from the United States, Italy and Spain. The cDNA or gDNA used as material had been derived from T cells, B-cell-depleted T cells, or PBMCs.

Source study methods: Reference gene primer amplification yielded estimated nucleated cell counts. Libraries were prepared by immunoSEQ multiplex PCR; TCRdb keeps only in-frame clonotypes and omits some of them. V and J calls and clone size are copied from that table; D and trimming were computed from the DNA. The sample carries 84,000 or so clones, more than 80% recorded once. V lost 4 bases and J lost 3; bases outside the gene matches: 14. The V gene's germline CDR1 is MNHEY and CDR2 SMNVEV (reference sequence). The CDR3 consists of 19 residues. This receptor was obtained from a human donor in a cohort sampled during active COVID-19. The chain joins TRBV27 to TRBJ2-2; TRBD2 matches 10 bases. Sequencing used peripheral blood. CDR3 protein: CASSSVSRTSGAYTGELFF. The CDR3 bases are TGTGCCAGCAGTTCCGTATCCCGTACTAGCGGGGCTTACACCGGGGAGCTGTTTTTT.